These T cell receptor beta chains were read from a single sample in a study of blood T cell repertoires in COVID-19. TCRdb's copy holds only in-frame clones and misses some; the assay was immunoSEQ multiplex PCR. The data contain approximately 210,000 clones, 94% of them singletons. Specimen: peripheral blood. These receptors were taken from a man between 25 and 39 years old with COVID-19, enrolled during active disease. Both conserved end residues are part of each CDR3. D genes are given only for firm matches. Size values are once, few and many counts, or a class for expanded clones, and some rows have none.

V gene	clone size	D gene	J gene	CDR3 protein	CDR3 DNA
TRBV30	.	.	TRBJ1-4	CAWSVFPRGTNEKLFF	TGTGCCTGGAGTGTCTTTCCAAGGGGAACTAATGAAAAACTGTTTTTT
TRBV6-2/TRBV6-3	.	TRBD1	TRBJ1-2	CASSTGGDYGYTF	TGTGCCAGCAGTACAGGGGGCGACTATGGCTACACCTTC
TRBV5-1	.	.	TRBJ1-1	CASSLDRVGNTEAFF	TGCGCCAGCAGCTTGGACAGGGTGGGGAACACTGAAGCTTTCTTT
TRBV7-3	.	.	TRBJ1-6	CASSSGLGDSPLHF	TGTGCCAGCAGCTCGGGACTCGGAGATTCACCCCTCCACTTT
TRBV4-2	.	.	TRBJ1-2	CASSQALANYGYTF	TGTGCCAGCAGCCAAGCCCTAGCTAACTATGGCTACACCTTC
TRBV5-4	.	.	TRBJ1-2	CASSLGGNYGYTF	TGTGCCAGCAGCTTGGGCGGGAACTATGGCTACACCTTC
TRBV7-9	.	TRBD2	TRBJ2-3	CASSLFVAGSDTQYF	TGTGCCAGCAGCTTATTTGTAGCGGGGTCAGATACGCAGTATTTT
TRBV3-1/TRBV3-2	.	TRBD1	TRBJ1-6	CASSLGQGSSPLHF	TGTGCCAGCAGCCTTGGACAGGGTAGTTCACCCCTCCACTTT
TRBV5-6	.	.	TRBJ1-1	CASAVGWSTEAFF	TGTGCCAGCGCGGTCGGGTGGAGCACTGAAGCTTTCTTT
TRBV10-1	once	.	TRBJ2-1	CASSAATSLNEQFF	TGCGCCAGCAGTGCAGCGACTAGTTTGAATGAGCAGTTCTTC
TRBV18	.	TRBD1	TRBJ1-2	CASSAGTGENYGYTF	TGTGCCAGCTCGGCCGGGACAGGGGAAAACTATGGCTACACCTTC
TRBV5-6	once	.	TRBJ1-6	CASTPPGYNSPLHF	TGTGCCAGCACCCCCCCAGGTTATAATTCACCCCTCCACTTT
TRBV28	.	TRBD1	TRBJ1-1	CASSLPTGGAEAFF	TGTGCCAGCAGTTTGCCTACAGGGGGGGCCGAAGCTTTCTTT
TRBV6-4	.	.	TRBJ1-5	CASPSNQPQHF	TGTGCCAGCCCAAGCAATCAGCCCCAGCATTTT
TRBV19	.	.	TRBJ1-1	CASSVGGGLELTEAFF	TGTGCCAGTAGTGTCGGGGGGGGGCTTGAACTTACTGAAGCTTTCTTT
TRBV19	.	.	TRBJ1-1	CASEDSMSMNTEAFF	TGTGCCAGTGAGGACAGCATGAGCATGAACACTGAAGCTTTCTTT
TRBV21-1	.	.	TRBJ2-2	CASSVDRGRAGELFF	TGTGCCAGCAGCGTAGACAGGGGGCGGGCCGGGGAGCTGTTTTTT
TRBV19	.	TRBD1	TRBJ1-3	CASQGASGNTIYF	TGTGCCAGCCAGGGGGCGTCTGGAAACACCATATATTTT
TRBV11-2	once	TRBD1	TRBJ1-1	CASSLTSLGRGLEAFF	TGTGCCAGCAGCTTAACCTCCCTTGGCAGGGGGCTGGAGGCTTTCTTT
TRBV30	.	.	TRBJ1-2	CARGVTNYGYTF	TGTGCCCGGGGGGTTACTAACTATGGCTACACCTTC
TRBV5-1	.	.	TRBJ1-6	CASSPTEIGSSPLHF	TGCGCCAGCAGCCCAACCGAGATTGGGAGTTCACCCCTCCACTTT
TRBV20-1	.	.	TRBJ2-2	CSASRGGQTGELFF	TGCAGTGCTAGTAGGGGGGGCCAGACCGGGGAGCTGTTTTTT
TRBV9	few	.	TRBJ1-3	CASSVGRGGGNTIYF	TGTGCCAGCAGCGTAGGCAGGGGTGGCGGAAACACCATATATTTT
TRBV4-2	.	TRBD1	TRBJ1-1	CASSQDPINRGTEAFF	TGTGCCAGCAGCCAAGATCCTATAAACAGGGGCACTGAAGCTTTCTTT
TRBV5-1	.	.	TRBJ2-5	CASSLISGSQETQYF	TGCGCCAGCAGCTTGATATCCGGGAGCCAAGAGACCCAGTACTTC
TRBV5-4	once	.	TRBJ2-2	CASSLDGTQYTGELFF	TGTGCCAGCAGCTTGGATGGGACACAGTATACCGGGGAGCTGTTTTTT
TRBV10-3	few	.	TRBJ1-2	CAISDSYGYTF	TGTGCCATCAGTGACTCCTATGGCTACACCTTC
TRBV30	.	.	TRBJ1-3	CAWSQGRKNTIYF	TGTGCCTGGAGCCAGGGGCGGAAAAACACCATATATTTT
TRBV5-1	.	TRBD2	TRBJ2-1	CASSWGGTSAYEQFF	TGCGCCAGCAGCTGGGGTGGGACTAGCGCCTATGAGCAGTTCTTC
TRBV6-5	.	.	TRBJ2-7	CASSTLGQRQQYF	TGTGCCAGCAGTACATTAGGACAGCGCCAACAGTACTTC
TRBV18	.	.	TRBJ1-1	CASSATGNTEAFF	TGTGCCAGCTCAGCTACAGGGAACACTGAAGCTTTCTTT
TRBV5-4	.	TRBD1	TRBJ1-2	CASSLPGQGVDGYTF	TGTGCCAGCAGCTTACCGGGACAGGGGGTTGATGGCTACACCTTC
TRBV5-1	.	TRBD2	TRBJ2-5	CASSLGARGAQETQYF	TGCGCCAGCAGCTTGGGGGCGCGGGGGGCCCAAGAGACCCAGTACTTC
TRBV7-9	.	TRBD1	TRBJ2-3	CASSKTGSGTDTQYF	TGTGCCAGCAGCAAGACAGGGTCTGGCACAGATACGCAGTATTTT
TRBV7-2	.	.	TRBJ1-1	CASSPAQGREGDTEAFF	TGTGCCAGCAGCCCCGCTCAGGGACGGGAGGGGGACACTGAAGCTTTCTTT
TRBV7-6	.	.	TRBJ2-7	CASSLTQRGFYEQYF	TGTGCCAGCAGTTTGACCCAAAGGGGGTTCTACGAGCAGTACTTC
TRBV25-1	.	.	TRBJ1-6	CASSAPGGGNSPLHF	TGTGCCAGCAGTGCTCCCGGGGGAGGCAATTCACCCCTCCACTTT
TRBV27	.	.	TRBJ2-5	CASSSLEGQETQYF	TGTGCCAGCAGCTCCCTAGAAGGCCAAGAGACCCAGTACTTC
TRBV10-1	.	TRBD2	TRBJ2-7	CASSSSGRTSSYEQYF	TGCGCCAGCAGTTCTAGCGGTCGAACCTCTTCCTACGAGCAGTACTTC
TRBV19	.	.	TRBJ2-5	CASSMGRVETQYF	TGTGCCAGTAGTATGGGCAGAGTAGAGACCCAGTACTTC
TRBV19	once	.	TRBJ2-1	CASSTGTFLYNEQFF	TGTGCCAGTAGTACCGGGACATTCCTTTACAATGAGCAGTTCTTC
TRBV29-1	.	.	TRBJ2-2	CSVGGSGMAGELFF	TGCAGCGTTGGGGGATCCGGGATGGCCGGGGAGCTGTTTTTT
TRBV4-2	.	TRBD1	TRBJ2-3	CASSQPGGKVTDTQYF	TGTGCCAGCAGCCAACCAGGGGGTAAGGTCACAGATACGCAGTATTTT
TRBV9	.	TRBD2	TRBJ2-3	CASSVGSGLPRADTQYF	TGTGCCAGCAGCGTCGGTAGCGGGCTCCCCCGTGCAGATACGCAGTATTTT
TRBV29-1	.	TRBD1	TRBJ1-4	CSVQVGQGNEKLFF	TGCAGCGTCCAGGTGGGACAGGGAAATGAAAAACTGTTTTTT
TRBV7-2	.	.	TRBJ2-4	CASSLNRGHGNIQYF	TGTGCCAGCAGCTTAAACCGGGGACACGGAAACATTCAGTACTTC
TRBV29-1	.	TRBD1	TRBJ2-1	CSVEGQGVDEQFF	TGCAGCGTTGAGGGACAGGGGGTCGATGAGCAGTTCTTC
TRBV6-5	.	TRBD1	TRBJ1-1	CASSYDWTGRWTEAFF	TGTGCCAGCAGTTACGACTGGACAGGGCGTTGGACTGAAGCTTTCTTT
TRBV5-1	.	TRBD1	TRBJ2-7	CASSLARGSAYEQYF	TGCGCCAGCAGCTTGGCCAGGGGGAGTGCTTACGAGCAGTACTTC